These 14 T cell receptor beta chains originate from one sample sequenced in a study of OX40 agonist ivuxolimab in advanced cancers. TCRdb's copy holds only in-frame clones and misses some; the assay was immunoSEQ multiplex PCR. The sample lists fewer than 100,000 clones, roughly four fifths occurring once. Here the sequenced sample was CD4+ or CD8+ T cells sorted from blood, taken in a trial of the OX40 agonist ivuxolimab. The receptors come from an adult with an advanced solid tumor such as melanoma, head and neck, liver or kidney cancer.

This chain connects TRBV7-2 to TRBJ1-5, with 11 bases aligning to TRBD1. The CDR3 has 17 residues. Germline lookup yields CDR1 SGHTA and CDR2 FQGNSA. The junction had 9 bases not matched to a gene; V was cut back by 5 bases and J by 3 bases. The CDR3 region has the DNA TGTGCCAGCAGCCCGTGGACAGGGGGCGCCTTCAATCAGCCCCAGCATTTT. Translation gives CASSPWTGGAFNQPQHF.

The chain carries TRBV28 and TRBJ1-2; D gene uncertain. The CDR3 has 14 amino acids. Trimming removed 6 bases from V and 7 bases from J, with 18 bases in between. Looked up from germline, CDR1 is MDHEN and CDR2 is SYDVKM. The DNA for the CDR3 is TGTGCCAGCAGCCCCGTGGACGGCAGAGGTGGCTACACCTTC. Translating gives CASSPVDGRGGYTF.

CDR3 bases: TGTGCCAGCAGCCATTGGGTAGTATCCGGGGAGCTGTTTTTT. This codes for CASSHWVVSGELFF. V and J are TRBV5-6 and TRBJ2-2, with D unclear. V lost 4 bases, J lost 6 bases, and 13 bases lay in between. The CDR3 contains 14 residues. Germline CDR1 and CDR2: SGHDT and YYEEEE.

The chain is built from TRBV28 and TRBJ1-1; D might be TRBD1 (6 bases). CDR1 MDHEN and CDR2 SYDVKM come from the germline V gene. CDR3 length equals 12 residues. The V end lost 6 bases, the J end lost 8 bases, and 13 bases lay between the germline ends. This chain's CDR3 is CASSPQGREAFF. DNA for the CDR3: TGTGCCAGCAGCCCACAGGGACGAGAAGCTTTCTTT.

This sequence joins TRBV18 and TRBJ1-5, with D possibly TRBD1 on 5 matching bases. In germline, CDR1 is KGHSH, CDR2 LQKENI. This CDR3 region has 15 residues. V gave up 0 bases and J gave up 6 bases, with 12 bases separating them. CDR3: CASSPPGRVGQPQHF. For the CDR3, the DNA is TGTGCCAGCTCACCACCGGGCAGGGTAGGTCAGCCCCAGCATTTT.

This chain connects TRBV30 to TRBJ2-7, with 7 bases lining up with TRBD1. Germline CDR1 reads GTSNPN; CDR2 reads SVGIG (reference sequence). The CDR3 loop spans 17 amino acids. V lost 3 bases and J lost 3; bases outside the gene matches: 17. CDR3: CAWRDGQRQGFDYEQYF. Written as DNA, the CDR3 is TGTGCCTGGAGGGACGGCCAGAGACAGGGATTCGACTACGAGCAGTACTTC.

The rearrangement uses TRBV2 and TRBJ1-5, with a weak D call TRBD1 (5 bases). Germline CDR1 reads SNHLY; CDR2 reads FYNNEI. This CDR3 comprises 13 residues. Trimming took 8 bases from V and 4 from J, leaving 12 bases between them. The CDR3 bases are TGTGCCAGCCGAGTGGGGGGGAATCAGCCCCAGCATTTT. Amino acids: CASRVGGNQPQHF.

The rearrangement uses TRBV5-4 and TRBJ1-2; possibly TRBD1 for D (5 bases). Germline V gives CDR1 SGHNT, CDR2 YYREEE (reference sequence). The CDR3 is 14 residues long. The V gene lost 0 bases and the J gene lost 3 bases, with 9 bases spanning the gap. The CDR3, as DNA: TGTGCCAGCAGCTTGGTAGCCAGGGACTATGGCTACACCTTC. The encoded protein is CASSLVARDYGYTF.

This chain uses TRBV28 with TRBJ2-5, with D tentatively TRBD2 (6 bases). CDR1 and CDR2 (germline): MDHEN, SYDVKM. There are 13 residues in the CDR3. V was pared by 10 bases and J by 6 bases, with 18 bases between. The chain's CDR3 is CATLRAGGQTQYF. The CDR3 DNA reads TGTGCCACCCTCCGGGCCGGAGGGCAGACCCAGTACTTC.

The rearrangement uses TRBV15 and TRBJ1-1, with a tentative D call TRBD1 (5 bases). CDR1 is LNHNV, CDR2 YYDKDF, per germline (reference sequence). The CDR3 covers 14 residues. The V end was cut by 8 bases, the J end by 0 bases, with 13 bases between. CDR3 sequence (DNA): TGTGCCACCCAGCGGGGGAGAGTGAACACTGAAGCTTTCTTT. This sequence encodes CATQRGRVNTEAFF.

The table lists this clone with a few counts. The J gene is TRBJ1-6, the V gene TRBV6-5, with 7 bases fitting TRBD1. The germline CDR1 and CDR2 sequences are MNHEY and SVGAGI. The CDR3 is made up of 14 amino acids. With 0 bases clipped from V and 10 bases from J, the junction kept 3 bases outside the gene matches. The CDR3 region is CASSYSTGTSPLHF. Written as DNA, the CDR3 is TGTGCCAGCAGTTACTCGACAGGGACCTCACCCCTCCACTTT.

The DNA for the CDR3 is TGTGCCAGCAATTTCGAGATGGAGACCCAGTACTTC. Translating it yields CASNFEMETQYF. The chain combines TRBV2 with TRBJ2-5, with D uncertain. This CDR3 spans 12 amino acids. Trimming left V 7 bases short and J 5 bases short, with 11 bases between. The germline V gene encodes CDR1 SNHLY and CDR2 FYNNEI. Together with reference TRBV2 and TRBJ2-5, the CDR3 gives the full variable domain: EPEVTQTPSHQVTQMGQEVILRCVPISNHLYFYWYRQILGQKVEFLVSFYNNEISEKSEIFDDQFSVERPDGSNFTLKIRSTKLEDSAMYFCASNFEMETQYFGPGTRLLVL.

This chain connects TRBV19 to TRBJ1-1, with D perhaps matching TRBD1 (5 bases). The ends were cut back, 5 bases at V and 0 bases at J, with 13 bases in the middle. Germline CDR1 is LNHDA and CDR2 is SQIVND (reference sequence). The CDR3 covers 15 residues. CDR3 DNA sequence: TGTGCCAGTAGTGGCCGTGGGACCATGAACACTGAAGCTTTCTTT. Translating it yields CASSGRGTMNTEAFF.

The CDR3, as DNA: TGTGCCAGCAGCCCAGGGCGGGAATCAGCTTACAGTCAGCCCCAGCATTTT. It yields the protein CASSPGRESAYSQPQHF. The V gene is TRBV7-6, the J gene TRBJ1-5; tentative D call: TRBD1 (5 bases). Germline V gene lookup returns CDR1 SGHVS and CDR2 FNYEAQ. V lost 5 bases and J 6 bases, leaving 23 bases between the germline ends. This CDR3 comprises 17 residues.